This entry lists 26 T cell receptor beta chains sequenced from one sample in a study of T cells generated in artificial thymic organoids. TCRalpha and TCRbeta libraries were amplified separately by semi-nested PCR with TRAC or TRBC reverse primers. TCRdb itself ran the 5' RACE reads through MiXCR, one entry per CDR3 protein. The table has about 8,500 distinct CDR3 sequences, approximately 20% seen once. Sequences were obtained from naive CD8+ T cells from the thymus. The subset here: CD3+TCRalphabeta+CD8SP T cells; for blood, CD45RO-CCR7+ naive CD8+ T cells. All receptors come from a human donor who gave cord blood stem cells for thymic organoid culture, a cardiac surgery patient who gave postnatal thymus, or a blood donor (not recorded which).

DNA of the CDR3: TGCGCCAGCCGCAGGGGTTGGTACTATGGCTACACCTTC. Translated: CASRRGWYYGYTF. V gene TRBV5-1 combines with J gene TRBJ1-2, with D tentatively TRBD1 (6 bases). Germline loops: CDR1 SGHRS, CDR2 YFSETQ. Deletions cut 7 bases from V and 3 bases from J, with 13 bases between. The CDR3 length is 13 residues.

Sample share makes this clonotype medium-sized. This rearrangement joins TRBV5-6 to TRBJ1-2; D remains ambiguous. Germline loops: CDR1 SGHDT, CDR2 YYEEEE. The CDR3 loop spans 13 amino acids. V was trimmed by 0 bases and J by 4 bases, leaving 7 bases between them. Here the CDR3 reads CASSLGRFYGYTF. The CDR3 DNA sequence: TGTGCCAGCAGCTTGGGACGATTCTATGGCTACACCTTC.

This clonotype occurred a few times. V usage is TRBV5-4 and J usage is TRBJ2-1; D gene unclear. The ends were cut back, 0 bases at V and 6 bases at J, with 7 bases in the middle. Looked up from germline, CDR1 is SGHNT and CDR2 is YYREEE (reference sequence). The CDR3 is 13 residues long. CDR3 loop: CASSLVKANEQFF. The CDR3 nucleotides read TGTGCCAGCAGCTTGGTGAAGGCCAATGAGCAGTTCTTC.

This clonotype was picked up one time. A read error may account for a junction end that differs from germline. This sequence joins TRBV10-2 and TRBJ2-1, with TRBD1 identical over 9 bases. CDR1 WSHSY and CDR2 SAAADI come from the germline V gene. CDR3 length equals 15 residues. The CDR3 DNA reads as TGCACCAGCAGCGAGACAGGGGGTTCCTACAATGAGCAGTTCTTC. It codes for CTSSETGGSYNEQFF.

This sequence joins TRBV28 and TRBJ1-6; 10 bases are shared with TRBD1. CDR1 MDHEN and CDR2 SYDVKM come from the germline V gene. The CDR3 totals 15 residues. V lost 7 bases and J lost 11; bases outside the gene matches: 11. The CDR3 sequence: CASTSGTGVGAPLHF. The CDR3 DNA reads TGTGCCAGCACCTCAGGGACAGGGGTTGGCGCACCCCTCCACTTT. The full variable domain, in which reference TRBV28 and TRBJ1-6 provide the parts outside the CDR3, is DVKVTQSSRYLVKRTGEKVFLECVQDMDHENMFWYRQDPGLGLRLIYFSYDVKMKEKGDIPEGYSVSREKKERFSLILESASTNQTSMYLCASTSGTGVGAPLHFGNGTRLTVT.

As to this clonotype: This sequence may be a read error, since a much larger clone differs from it by one base. V is TRBV28 and J is TRBJ2-4, with D perhaps TRBD2 (6 bases). The V gene lost 10 bases and the J gene lost 7 bases, with 26 bases spanning the gap. The CDR3 runs to 16 residues. Looked up from germline, CDR1 is MDHEN and CDR2 is SYDVKM. Here the CDR3 reads CANRRSGLAILNIQYF. The CDR3 DNA reads TGTGCCAACAGACGCTCGGGGCTAGCGATTTTGAACATTCAGTACTTC.

This clonotype is medium-sized. The chain uses TRBV29-1 and TRBJ1-4, with D unclear. The CDR3 loop spans 11 amino acids. CDR1 is SQVTM and CDR2 is ANQGSEA in the germline V gene. Deletions cut 2 bases from V and 10 bases from J, with 8 bases between. The DNA for the CDR3 is TGCAGCGTTGAACTGGGCGGAAAACTGTTTTTT. Amino acids: CSVELGGKLFF.

On this clonotype itself: One base away lies a much larger clone, so this may be a sequencing read error. The chain is built from TRBV18 and TRBJ1-5; a possible D gene is TRBD1 (6 bases). In germline, CDR1 is KGHSH, CDR2 LQKENI. The CDR3 is 15 amino acids. V was shortened by 3 bases and J by 1 base, with 10 bases between the two germline ends. DNA of the CDR3: TGTGCCAGCTCACCGGGGGCAGGGAGCAATCAGCCCCAGCATTTT. This gives the protein CASSPGAGSNQPQHF.

In its sample, this clonotype ranks as medium-sized. The chain uses TRBV4-1 and TRBJ2-7, with 7 bases identical to TRBD1. The CDR3 totals 14 residues. Germline trimming cut 4 bases from V and 2 bases from J; bases unmatched to any gene: 5. In germline, CDR1 is MGHRA, CDR2 YSYEKL. The CDR3 loop is CASSLLTGAYEQYF. CDR3 sequence (DNA): TGCGCCAGCAGCCTACTAACAGGGGCCTACGAGCAGTACTTC.

In this sample, this clonotype turned up many times. The gene calls are TRBV12-3 or TRBV12-4 and TRBJ1-5, with unresolved D. The CDR3 consists of 11 residues. V was shortened by 3 bases and J by 6 bases, with 3 bases between the two germline ends. CDR3 sequence: CASSFGQPQHF. CDR3 bases: TGTGCCAGCAGTTTTGGTCAGCCCCAGCATTTT.

Judged by abundance, this clonotype is medium-sized. CDR3 protein: CASSSIYNTDTQYF. DNA of the CDR3: TGTGCCAGCAGCTCCATTTACAACACAGATACGCAGTATTTT. The rearrangement uses TRBV11-2 and TRBJ2-3; D call uncertain. Trimming left V 4 bases short and J 2 bases short, with 10 bases between. The CDR3 totals 14 residues. Germline V gives CDR1 SGHAT, CDR2 FQNNGV.

This chain links TRBV5-6 with TRBJ1-5; D is undetermined. The CDR3 spans 13 residues. Trimming left V 3 bases short and J 7 bases short, with 11 bases between. CDR1 and CDR2 from the germline V gene are SGHDT and YYEEEE. CDR3: CASSSLGEQPQHF. The CDR3 DNA reads as TGTGCCAGCAGCTCGCTCGGGGAACAGCCCCAGCATTTT.

This clonotype occurred many times. The chain carries TRBV20-1 and TRBJ2-1, with 8 bases lining up with TRBD1. Germline V gives CDR1 DFQATT, CDR2 SNEGSKA (reference sequence). There are 14 residues in the CDR3. V lost 6 bases to trimming and J lost 2 bases; unmatched junction nucleotides: 6. CDR3 residues: CSAGRQGTYNEQFF. The CDR3, as DNA: TGCAGTGCCGGACGACAGGGGACCTACAATGAGCAGTTCTTC.

By proportion, this clonotype is medium-sized. The J gene is TRBJ2-3, the V gene TRBV5-5; D call uncertain. CDR3 length: 17 residues. Trimming removed 2 bases at V and 0 bases at J, with 16 bases between. Germline CDR1 and CDR2: SGHKS and YYEKEE (reference sequence). The CDR3 DNA is TGTGCCAGCAGCTTCTGGGGTTGGAGCCCTAGCACAGATACGCAGTATTTT. Translating it yields CASSFWGWSPSTDTQYF.

The gene calls are TRBV14 and TRBJ1-5; D might be TRBD1 (6 bases). The CDR3 spans 16 residues. Between the trimmed V and J ends, which lost 4 bases and 6 bases, there was a span of 19 bases. Germline V gene sequence: CDR1 SGHDN, CDR2 FVKESK. The CDR3 bases are TGTGCCAGCAGCCGGAACCGGGACAAAGGGAGTCAGCCCCAGCATTTT. It yields the protein CASSRNRDKGSQPQHF.

About this clonotype itself: A much more abundant neighbour one base away suggests this may be a read error. The chain carries TRBV28 and TRBJ2-7; 10 nucleotides line up with TRBD2. Unmatched junction bases numbered 6, after V lost 7 bases and J lost 3 bases. Germline CDR1 MDHEN, CDR2 SYDVKM. The CDR3 is 14 amino acids. The DNA of the CDR3 is TGTGCCAGCACCACAGCGGGAGGGCTCTACGAGCAGTACTTC. It encodes CASTTAGGLYEQYF.

This clonotype is medium-sized (0.01 to 0.1%). This sequence joins TRBV3-1 and TRBJ2-1, with D uncertain. Trimming took off 4 bases at V and 5 bases at J, with 24 bases between the two ends. The CDR3 has 18 amino acids. Per the germline V gene, CDR1 is LGHDT and CDR2 is YNNKEL (reference sequence). This CDR3 reads CASSPYPLDAFIDNEQFF. The DNA for the CDR3 is TGTGCCAGCAGCCCGTACCCCCTGGACGCTTTCATCGACAATGAGCAGTTCTTC.

This clonotype is deemed medium-sized. The V and J genes are TRBV29-1 and TRBJ2-1; TRBD1 matches 10 bases. The CDR3 has 12 amino acids. Losses at the gene ends were 7 bases for V and 6 bases for J; bases not matched to a gene: 3. The germline CDR1 and CDR2 sequences are SQVTM and ANQGSEA. The CDR3 DNA is TGCAGCGCCCGGACAGGGGGCAATGAGCAGTTCTTC. This encodes CSARTGGNEQFF.

V and J are TRBV12-3 or TRBV12-4 and TRBJ2-3; D not resolved. V was cut by 8 bases and J by 0 bases, with 12 bases left in between. The length of the CDR3 is 14 residues. CDR3 nucleotides: TGTGCCAGCGCCATTAGATTTAGCACAGATACGCAGTATTTT. It codes for CASAIRFSTDTQYF.

In regard to this clonotype: A read error may produce the germline difference seen at one junction end. V usage is TRBV12-5 and J usage is TRBJ1-5; no reliable D call. The CDR3 runs to 16 residues. CDR1 is LGHNT, CDR2 FRNRAP, per germline. CDR3 nucleotide sequence: TGTGCTTGTGGTTTGCGGCGCAGGATGCACGGCCAGCCCCAGCATTTT. It codes for CACGLRRRMHGQPQHF.

This clonotype rates as medium-sized. This chain links TRBV28 with TRBJ2-5; 8 bases map to TRBD2. The CDR3 consists of 15 residues. Germline-derived CDR1 and CDR2 are MDHEN and SYDVKM. The V and J ends lost 5 bases and 4 bases, in that order; junction bases with no gene match: 9. CDR3: CASSPTRGGLETQYF. Written as DNA, the CDR3 is TGTGCCAGCAGTCCGACCCGGGGGGGCTTAGAGACCCAGTACTTC.

There are many counts of this clonotype. This sequence joins TRBV28 and TRBJ1-6; D is undetermined. In germline, CDR1 is MDHEN, CDR2 SYDVKM. V was trimmed by 7 bases and J by 8 bases, leaving 12 bases between them. The CDR3 extends over 13 amino acids. CDR3 DNA sequence: TGTGCCAGCATGTCCGGGGTACATTCACCCCTCCACTTT. Translating it yields CASMSGVHSPLHF. The variable domain in full, completed from reference TRBV28 and TRBJ1-6, reads DVKVTQSSRYLVKRTGEKVFLECVQDMDHENMFWYRQDPGLGLRLIYFSYDVKMKEKGDIPEGYSVSREKKERFSLILESASTNQTSMYLCASMSGVHSPLHFGNGTRLTVT.

With respect to this clonotype: A read error may explain this, as a much larger clone is one base away. CDR3 coding DNA: TGTGCCACGACTAGGGGGAGTACCTACGAGCAGCACTTC. Protein: CATTRGSTYEQHF. V and J are TRBV15 and TRBJ2-7; D is perhaps TRBD1 or TRBD2 (6 bases each). CDR1 is LNHNV, CDR2 YYDKDF, per germline (reference sequence). The CDR3 is 13 residues long.

This clonotype was observed a single time. V usage is TRBV5-1 and J usage is TRBJ2-7; D call uncertain. The CDR3 is 14 residues long. Trimming shortened V by 1 base and J by 4 bases, and 12 bases separated the two germline ends. Per germline, CDR1 SGHRS and CDR2 YFSETQ. The CDR3 nucleotides are TGCGCCAGCAGCTTGTCGGGTGGAGCTTACGAGCAGTACTTC. Its translation is CASSLSGGAYEQYF.

J is TRBJ2-3 and V is TRBV28; D may be TRBD1 or TRBD2 (7 bases each). The CDR3 spans 16 residues. Germline V CDR1 and CDR2: MDHEN, SYDVKM. Trimming took off 3 bases at V and 1 base at J, with 14 bases between the two ends. The CDR3 DNA reads as TGTGCCAGCAGTTTGGGGGGGGACAGACGCACAGATACGCAGTATTTT. It specifies CASSLGGDRRTDTQYF.

Remarks on this clonotype: Since a much larger clone is just one base distant, this may be a read error. The rearrangement joins TRBV7-9 to TRBJ2-1; D assignment may be TRBD1 or TRBD2 (6 bases each). Germline V gene data show CDR1 as SEHNR and CDR2 as FQNEAQ (reference sequence). The CDR3 consists of 16 residues. V was cut by 5 bases and J by 6 bases, with 20 bases left in between. This CDR3 reads CASSPQPAQGGNEQFF. The CDR3 nucleotides read TGTGCCAGCAGCCCCCAACCGGCACAGGGAGGCAATGAGCAGTTCTTC.